This entry features one TCR delta chain sequence. The target antigen is unknown. The sorted cells were CD3+ Vdelta1+ Vdelta2- thymocytes from alphabeta-depleted thymus. The germline gives CDR1 GEAIGNYY, CDR2 EKD. This CDR3 spans 19 amino acids. V shed 5 bases and J 0 bases; nucleotides not matched to a gene: 11. This entry is derived from a study of Vδ1+ human thymocytes. Study-wide points: Thymic TRG and TRD repertoires appeared highly polyclonal, with Gaussian CDR3 length distributions. TRG sequences recurred across donors, whereas TRD sequences stayed essentially private. Approximately 20% of thymic delta-chain sequences were Vdelta2, with few Vdelta3, unlike blood Vdelta1+ controls.

RNA was extracted from the cells and then reverse transcribed. CDR3 amplicons came from multiplex PCR with pooled V-gene forward and constant-region reverse primers. TCRdb re-called the multiplex PCR reads using CATT. This sample yields some 19,000 delta-chain clones, of which about 8% are seen a single time; approximately 1% belongs to the top ten. The origin of this receptor is a child less than two years old who had congenital heart surgery. The sequenced sample was Vdelta1+ gamma-delta thymocytes from the thymus. Subset given: FACS-sorted CD3+ TCRalphabeta- TCRVdelta1+ TCRVdelta2- thymocytes. This chain joins TRDV2 and TRDJ3; 8 nucleotides agree with TRDD3. TCRdb lists no J gene, so it was determined here by aligning the DNA to germline. Written as DNA, the CDR3 is TGTGCCTGTGGTGCGACTGGGGGCCGAAGCTCCTGGGACACCCGACAGATGTTTTTC. It is translated as CACGATGGRSSWDTRQMFF.